The rows below give T cell receptor beta chains drawn from one sample of a study of control samples from healthy donors and cancer patients. Using immunoSEQ multiplex PCR, the repertoire was profiled, and TCRdb retains in-frame clones only, with some absent. The profile shows 150,000 to 200,000 clones, 94% of them singletons. Sequenced input: blood. The receptor source for this set is a woman aged 18-29 years in good health. The CDR3 runs from the conserved cysteine through the conserved F or W. D genes are given only for firm matches. The size of a clone is reported for some rows only, either as once, few or many, or as a class for expanded clones.

v_call	j_call	clone_size	d_call	cdr3_nt	cdr3_aa
TRBV10-1	TRBJ1-1	.	.	TGCGCCAGCAGTGTTATGCTGAACACTGAAGCTTTCTTT	CASSVMLNTEAFF
TRBV13	TRBJ2-7	once	.	TGTGCCAGCAGCTTAGGGGCAGGGTACTTGTCCTACGAGCAGTACTTC	CASSLGAGYLSYEQYF
TRBV29-1	TRBJ1-5	.	.	TGCAGCGTTGTGTTGGAGCCCTATCAGCCCCAGCATTTT	CSVVLEPYQPQHF
TRBV5-1	TRBJ1-4	.	.	TGCGCCAGCAGCTTGGAGGGGGGCCCTAATGAAAAACTGTTTTTT	CASSLEGGPNEKLFF
TRBV6-2/TRBV6-3	TRBJ2-2	.	TRBD1	TGTGCCAGCAGTTATAAGCCGGACGCGCAGGGGGACACCGGGGAGCTGTTTTTT	CASSYKPDAQGDTGELFF
TRBV6-2/TRBV6-3	TRBJ2-7	.	.	TGTGCCAGCAGTTACTCGAGGTGGGACACCCCTATCGAGCAGTACTTC	CASSYSRWDTPIEQYF
TRBV6-4	TRBJ2-6	few	.	TGTGCCAGCAGTGACTCGTCAGGGTCCGGGGCCAACGTCCTGACTTTC	CASSDSSGSGANVLTF
TRBV2	TRBJ1-2	.	.	TGTGCCAGCAGTGAATTTAGGGAGGGTGGCTACACCTTC	CASSEFREGGYTF
TRBV6-1	TRBJ2-2	.	.	TGTGCCAGCAGTGAAGCGTTGGGGAACACCGGGGAGCTGTTTTTT	CASSEALGNTGELFF
TRBV19	TRBJ1-4	.	.	TGTGCCAGTAGGGACTCCAAGGGAACCAGGGGCCCTAATGAAAAACTGTTTTTT	CASRDSKGTRGPNEKLFF
TRBV28	TRBJ1-1	once	.	TGTGCCAGCAGTTATTGGACTGTGCTGACTTTCTTT	CASSYWTVLTFF
TRBV10-3	TRBJ1-4	.	.	TGTGCCATCAGTGATTCCAGGGTAGTAGAAAAACTGTTTTTT	CAISDSRVVEKLFF
TRBV7-9	TRBJ2-7	.	.	TGTGCCAGCAGCTTAGCCATCGGAAACTACGAGCAGTACTTC	CASSLAIGNYEQYF
TRBV7-8	TRBJ2-7	.	TRBD1	TGTGCCAGCAGCGAAGACAGGGTCCACGAGCAGTACTTC	CASSEDRVHEQYF
TRBV6-5	TRBJ1-1	once	TRBD1	TGTGCCAGCAGTTACGGGACAGCAATGAACACTGAAGCTTTCTTT	CASSYGTAMNTEAFF
TRBV7-2	TRBJ2-7	.	.	TGTGCCAGCAGCCGGGACTCTGAAGGGTACGAGCAGTACTTC	CASSRDSEGYEQYF
TRBV19	TRBJ1-2	once	.	TGTGCCAGTAGTATAACACAGTATGGCTACACCTTC	CASSITQYGYTF
TRBV5-8	TRBJ1-2	.	.	TGTGCCAGCAGCCATATTGACAGGCGCGGTAACTATGGCTACACCTTC	CASSHIDRRGNYGYTF
TRBV6-5	TRBJ1-2	.	TRBD1	TGTGCCAGCAGGGCTACAGGGGGCGGTGGCTACACCTTC	CASRATGGGGYTF
TRBV11-3	TRBJ1-2	.	.	TGTGCCAGCAGCTTAGGGGGAGGACAGACCACTACGGATGGCTACACCTTC	CASSLGGGQTTTDGYTF
TRBV6-5	TRBJ2-7	.	TRBD1	TGTGCCAGCAGCTCGTACAGGGGCCAATACGAGCAGTACTTC	CASSSYRGQYEQYF
TRBV5-1	TRBJ2-7	.	TRBD1	TGCGCCAGCAGCTTGACAGGGGGCTACGAGCAGTACTTC	CASSLTGGYEQYF
TRBV5-8	TRBJ1-1	.	.	TGTGCCCCTCCGCAACTGAGGGGAAGTAGTTACACTGAAGCTTTCTTT	CAPPQLRGSSYTEAFF
TRBV27	TRBJ1-2	.	.	TGTGCCAGCAGTTCGGGGCAGTTCAACTATGGCTACACCTTC	CASSSGQFNYGYTF
TRBV7-9	TRBJ1-1	.	.	TGTGCCAGCAGCTTCAGGGACACCACGATATTCTTT	CASSFRDTTIFF
TRBV27	TRBJ2-2	.	TRBD2	TGTGCCAGCAGTTTAAGCGGGAGGACCGTCGGGGAGCTGTTTTTT	CASSLSGRTVGELFF
TRBV7-9	TRBJ1-6	.	.	TGTGCCAGCAGCTTCCCGGGTTCGTCACCCCTCCACTTT	CASSFPGSSPLHF
TRBV7-8	TRBJ1-5	.	.	TGTGCCAGCAGCTTATACCAGGCTGGAGATCAGCCCCAGCATTTT	CASSLYQAGDQPQHF
TRBV4-1	TRBJ1-4	.	.	TGCGCCAGCAGCCATCCCGGGGCCAGGGGTGAAAAACTGTTTTTT	CASSHPGARGEKLFF
TRBV20-1	TRBJ1-1	.	.	TGCAGTGCTAGTCTGGGAGGGTCTGAAGCTTTCTTT	CSASLGGSEAFF
TRBV14	TRBJ2-1	.	.	TGTGCCAGCAGCCAAGCTCCCGGTGAGCAGTTCTTC	CASSQAPGEQFF
TRBV10-2	TRBJ1-1	.	.	TGCGCCAGCGGATGGGGCACTGAAGCTTTCTTT	CASGWGTEAFF
TRBV14	TRBJ2-5	.	TRBD2	TGTGCCAGCAGCCCTAGACTAGCGACAGAGACCCAGTACTTC	CASSPRLATETQYF
TRBV28	TRBJ2-1	.	.	TGTGCCACCCTATCGGAGGGCGTTCTTTACAATGAGCAGTTCTTC	CATLSEGVLYNEQFF
TRBV2	TRBJ1-2	.	TRBD1	TGTGCCAGCAGTTTGGACAGGGAGAGGGGCTACACCTTC	CASSLDRERGYTF
TRBV5-1	TRBJ2-7	once	.	TGCGCCAGCAGCTTGGACGAGGGGGTCTCCGAGCAGTACTTC	CASSLDEGVSEQYF
TRBV4-1	TRBJ1-2	.	TRBD1	TGCGCCAGCAGCCACCGAACAGGGGAAAGGGATTATGGCTACACCTTC	CASSHRTGERDYGYTF
TRBV28	TRBJ2-2	.	.	TGTGCCAGCAGCCTCAGACTAGATAGGATTGCCGGGGAGCTGTTTTTT	CASSLRLDRIAGELFF
TRBV24-1	TRBJ2-1	.	.	TGTGCCACCAGTGATGGGACAACTAGGGACCGTAATGAGCAGTTCTTC	CATSDGTTRDRNEQFF
TRBV6-2/TRBV6-3	TRBJ2-7	.	TRBD1	TGTGCCAGCAGTTACGGTTCCGTTTTGGGGACAGTCCAACACTACGAGCAGTACTTC	CASSYGSVLGTVQHYEQYF
TRBV6-2/TRBV6-3	TRBJ2-7	few	.	TGTGCCAGCAGTTACCTCACAAGATACGAGCAGTACTTC	CASSYLTRYEQYF
TRBV6-2/TRBV6-3	TRBJ1-5	.	.	TGTGCCAGCAGTGACGGGACACAGGGCGCGGATCAGCCCCAGCATTTT	CASSDGTQGADQPQHF
TRBV20-1	TRBJ1-1	.	TRBD1	TGCAGTGCTAGAAGGGGGACAGGGGCGAGTTTT	CSARRGTGASF
TRBV10-2	TRBJ2-3	.	.	TGCGCCACCCGAAATTTGATACTAGGGGCAGATACGCAGTATTTT	CATRNLILGADTQYF
TRBV6-5	TRBJ2-5	.	.	TGTGCCAGCAGTTCGACCCTGCCCGCAGAGACCCAGTACTTC	CASSSTLPAETQYF
TRBV28	TRBJ2-2	.	.	TGTGCCAGCAGTCCCGCTTTACAGGGCGGGGAGCTGTTTTTT	CASSPALQGGELFF
TRBV6-1	TRBJ2-1	once	.	TGTGCCAGCAGTGAAGCGGGAGAGATCAATGAGCAGTTCTTC	CASSEAGEINEQFF
TRBV29-1	TRBJ1-4	once	TRBD1	TGCAGCGTTGTAGGACAGGGGGCTGAAAAACTGTTTTTT	CSVVGQGAEKLFF
TRBV5-1	TRBJ1-1	.	.	TGCGCCAGCAGTTCCGCCCTGGGGGGGGGCACTGAAGCTTTCTTT	CASSSALGGGTEAFF
TRBV19	TRBJ1-5	.	TRBD1	TGTGCCAGTAGTATGGGACAGGGCGGCAATCAGCCCCAGCATTTT	CASSMGQGGNQPQHF
TRBV5-4	TRBJ2-7	.	TRBD2	TGTGCCAGCAGCTTGGAACTAGCGGGGGCCTACGAGCAGTACTTC	CASSLELAGAYEQYF
TRBV19	TRBJ2-6	.	TRBD1	TGTGCCAGTAGTATAGAAACAGGGGAAACGATAAGGGCTGGGGCCAACGTCCTGACTTTC	CASSIETGETIRAGANVLTF
TRBV5-5	TRBJ2-7	.	.	TGTGCCAGCAGCTTTATAGGACTTGCTATTATGGCAGGGTACTTC	CASSFIGLAIMAGYF
TRBV5-1	TRBJ2-5	.	TRBD2	TGCGCCAGCAGCTTGGGGACTAGCGTACAAGAGACCCAGTACTTC	CASSLGTSVQETQYF
TRBV19	TRBJ2-7	.	.	TGTGCCAGTAGTATAGTCAGCGACTACGAGCAGTACTTC	CASSIVSDYEQYF
TRBV5-4	TRBJ2-7	.	.	TGTGCCAGCAGTCCTAGATCTCAGGGCCCCCGGTTGGAGCAGTACTTC	CASSPRSQGPRLEQYF
TRBV7-2	TRBJ1-4	.	.	TGTGCCAGCAGCTCCCTAGGGACGATTAATGAAAAACTGTTTTTT	CASSSLGTINEKLFF
TRBV5-1	TRBJ2-7	.	.	TGCGCCAGCAGCAGCAGGGCTGACTCCTACGAGCAGTACTTC	CASSSRADSYEQYF
TRBV18	TRBJ1-1	.	.	TGTGCCAGCTCGTCAGGGACACCCCTTTCTTTCTTT	CASSSGTPLSFF